These T cell receptor beta chains were read from a single sample in a study of cytomegalovirus exposure and HLA in healthy donors. TCRdb's copy holds only in-frame clones and misses some; the assay was immunoSEQ multiplex PCR. Here the sample table reports just over 150,000 clones. What was sequenced was PBMCs. The receptors derive from a woman in her fifties or sixties in good health and CMV-seronegative. Each CDR3 is given with its conserved first and last residue. A D gene is named only where the DNA matches it firmly.

V	J	D	CDR3	DNA
TRBV27	TRBJ2-7	TRBD2	CASRASGTYEQYF	TGTGCCAGCCGGGCTAGCGGGACCTACGAGCAGTACTTC
TRBV25-1	TRBJ1-5	-	CASSESRGSNQPQHF	TGTGCCAGCAGTGAAAGCAGGGGAAGCAATCAGCCCCAGCATTTT
TRBV7-8	TRBJ2-5	-	CASSLGAGLGETQYF	TGTGCCAGCAGCTTAGGGGCGGGGTTAGGGGAGACCCAGTACTTC
TRBV5-8	TRBJ1-5	-	CASSGPGITNQPQHF	TGTGCCAGCAGCGGACCCGGGATAACGAATCAGCCCCAGCATTTT
TRBV6-9	TRBJ2-7	-	CASSYLPLPHEQYF	TGTGCCAGCAGTTATCTCCCCCTCCCCCACGAGCAGTACTTC
TRBV6-6	TRBJ1-2	TRBD1	CASSYKGTGNYGYTF	TGTGCCAGCAGTTACAAGGGGACAGGCAACTATGGCTACACCTTC
TRBV5-1	TRBJ1-1	-	CASSLERGRGEAFF	TGCGCCAGCAGCTTGGAAAGGGGCAGGGGTGAAGCTTTCTTT
TRBV7-3	TRBJ1-5	-	CAPRRGAKPQHF	TGTGCCCCCAGGCGGGGGGCAAAGCCCCAGCATTTT
TRBV10-3	TRBJ1-5	-	CAISELWGSDQPQHF	TGTGCCATCAGTGAGTTGTGGGGCTCGGATCAGCCCCAGCATTTT
TRBV18	TRBJ2-7	TRBD1	CASSRTGSSYEQYF	TGTGCCAGCTCACGGACAGGGAGCTCCTACGAGCAGTACTTC
TRBV11-2	TRBJ1-1	TRBD1	CASSRPGTGGIAEAFF	TGTGCCAGCAGCCGTCCCGGGACAGGGGGGATCGCTGAAGCTTTCTTT
TRBV5-4	TRBJ1-1	TRBD1	CASSLGYGRGLTEAFF	TGTGCCAGCAGCTTGGGCTACGGCAGGGGGCTCACTGAAGCTTTCTTT
TRBV5-1	TRBJ1-2	-	CASSLRAGANYGYTF	TGCGCCAGCAGCTTGCGGGCAGGGGCCAACTATGGCTACACCTTC
TRBV2	TRBJ2-2	-	CASSDSHITGELFF	TGTGCCAGCAGTGATTCTCACATCACCGGGGAGCTGTTTTTT
TRBV11-2	TRBJ2-7	-	CASSLSQGFVYEQYF	TGTGCCAGCAGCTTGTCACAGGGTTTCGTCTACGAGCAGTACTTC
TRBV15	TRBJ1-3	TRBD1	CATSRDRAVNTIYF	TGTGCCACCAGCAGGGACAGGGCCGTAAACACCATATATTTT
TRBV7-3	TRBJ2-7	TRBD1	CASSQGQGAYEQYF	TGTGCCAGCAGCCAGGGACAGGGGGCCTACGAGCAGTACTTC
TRBV4-3	TRBJ1-2	TRBD1	CASSQAGGADGYTF	TGCGCCAGCAGCCAAGCAGGGGGCGCGGATGGCTACACCTTC
TRBV4-1	TRBJ2-1	TRBD2	CASSQLTSGATAEQFF	TGCGCCAGCAGCCAGTTGACTAGCGGGGCCACGGCGGAGCAGTTCTTC
TRBV5-4	TRBJ1-2	-	CASSLAGNGYTF	TGTGCCAGCAGCTTGGCAGGGAATGGCTACACCTTC